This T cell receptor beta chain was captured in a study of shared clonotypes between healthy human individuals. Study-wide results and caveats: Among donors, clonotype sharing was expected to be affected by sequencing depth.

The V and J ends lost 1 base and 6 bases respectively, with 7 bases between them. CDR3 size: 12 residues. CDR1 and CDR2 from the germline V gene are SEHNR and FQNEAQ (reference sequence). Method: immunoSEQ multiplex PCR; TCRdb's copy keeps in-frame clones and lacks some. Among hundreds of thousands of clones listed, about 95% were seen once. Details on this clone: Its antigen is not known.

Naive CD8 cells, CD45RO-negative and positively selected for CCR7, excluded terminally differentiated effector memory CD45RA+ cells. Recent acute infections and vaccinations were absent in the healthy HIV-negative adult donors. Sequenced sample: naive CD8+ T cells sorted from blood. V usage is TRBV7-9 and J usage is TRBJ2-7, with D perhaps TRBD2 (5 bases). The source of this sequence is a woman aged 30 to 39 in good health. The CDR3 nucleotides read TGTGCCAGCAGCTTAGTGGCGGGCGAGCAGTACTTC. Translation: CASSLVAGEQYF.